This T cell receptor (beta chain) was recorded in a study of T cells after yellow fever vaccination. Study-level information: Those fractions that held only low numbers of cells were prepared using the SMART-Seq v4 Ultra Low Input RNA kit.

Study observations and caveats: From the bulk population, abundant clonotypes could contaminate and appear within FACS-sorted repertoires. The study re-detected most primary-vaccination clones after the booster (approximately 97% CD4, approximately 87% CD8).

This clonotype was seen more than once but under ten times. Its target is not known. They built TCR cDNA with 5'RACE template switching, a step that put in a universal primer site and UMIs. TCRdb independently ran MiXCR on the 5' RACE reads; one entry per CDR3 protein. Of 180,000 or so distinct CDR3 sequences detected, approximately 9.9% appear once; the ten largest clones hold 35% to 40%. Germline V lookup: CDR1 SEHNR, CDR2 FQNEAQ (reference sequence). V shed 0 bases and J shed 4 bases, with 15 bases lying between them. This CDR3 has 16 residues. The rearrangement joins TRBV7-9 to TRBJ1-2; no reliable D call. The receptor was derived from a man aged 18 to 30 who received the YFV17D yellow fever vaccine. The input for sequencing was CD8+ T cells sorted from PBMCs, taken 15 days after the yellow fever booster vaccination. CDR3 bases: TGTGCCAGCAGCTTAGCGGGGTCCAGTACCCCCTATGGCTACACCTTC. As protein: CASSLAGSSTPYGYTF.